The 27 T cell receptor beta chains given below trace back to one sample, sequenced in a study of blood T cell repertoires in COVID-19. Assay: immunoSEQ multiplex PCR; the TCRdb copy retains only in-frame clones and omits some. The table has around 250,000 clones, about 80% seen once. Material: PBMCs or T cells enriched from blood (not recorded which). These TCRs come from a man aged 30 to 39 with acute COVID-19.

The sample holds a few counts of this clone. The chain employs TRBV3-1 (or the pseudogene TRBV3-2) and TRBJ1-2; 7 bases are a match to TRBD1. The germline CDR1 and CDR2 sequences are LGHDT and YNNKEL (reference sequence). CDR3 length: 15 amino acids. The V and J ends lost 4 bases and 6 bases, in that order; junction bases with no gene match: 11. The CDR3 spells CASSRQGQRNNGYTF. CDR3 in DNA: TGTGCCAGCAGCCGACAGGGACAGAGAAATAATGGCTACACCTTC.

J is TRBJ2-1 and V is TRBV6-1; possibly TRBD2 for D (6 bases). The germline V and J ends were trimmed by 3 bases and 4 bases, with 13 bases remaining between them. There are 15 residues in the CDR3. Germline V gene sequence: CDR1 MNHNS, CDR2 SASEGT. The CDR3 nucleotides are TGTGCCAGCAGTGATGACGGGGAGGCATACAATGAGCAGTTCTTC. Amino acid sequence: CASSDDGEAYNEQFF.

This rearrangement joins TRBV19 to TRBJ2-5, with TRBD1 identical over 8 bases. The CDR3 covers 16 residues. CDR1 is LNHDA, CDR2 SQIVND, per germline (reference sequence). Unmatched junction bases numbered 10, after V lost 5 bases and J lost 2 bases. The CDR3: CASSATIRGRQETQYF. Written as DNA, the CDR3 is TGTGCCAGTAGTGCTACTATCAGGGGGCGGCAAGAGACCCAGTACTTC.

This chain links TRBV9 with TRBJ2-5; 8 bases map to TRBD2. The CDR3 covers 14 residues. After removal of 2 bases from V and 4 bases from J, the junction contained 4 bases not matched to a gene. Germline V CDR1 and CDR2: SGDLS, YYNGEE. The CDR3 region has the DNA TGTGCCAGCAGCGTTGCCGGGACTAGAGAGACCCAGTACTTC. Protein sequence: CASSVAGTRETQYF.

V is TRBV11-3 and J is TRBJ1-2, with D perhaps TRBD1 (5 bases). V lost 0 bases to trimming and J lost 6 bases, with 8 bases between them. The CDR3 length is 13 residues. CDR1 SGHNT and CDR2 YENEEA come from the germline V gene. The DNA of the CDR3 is TGTGCCAGCAGCTTAGAATGGGGCAATGGCTACACCTTC. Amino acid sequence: CASSLEWGNGYTF.

This chain's CDR3 is CASSPGQNYGYTF. The CDR3 bases are TGCGCCAGCAGCCCGGGACAGAATTATGGCTACACCTTC. The chain combines TRBV5-1 with TRBJ1-2, with 7 nucleotides matching TRBD1. This CDR3 spans 13 amino acids. Germline-derived CDR1 and CDR2 are SGHRS and YFSETQ. V trimming: 4 bases; J trimming: 5 bases; junction bases outside the gene matches: 5.

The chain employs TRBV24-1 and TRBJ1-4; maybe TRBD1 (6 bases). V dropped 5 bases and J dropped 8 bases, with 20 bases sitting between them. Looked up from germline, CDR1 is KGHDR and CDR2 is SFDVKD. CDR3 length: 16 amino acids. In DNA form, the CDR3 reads TGTGCCACCAGTGCCCGAGGCGGGGGGCGCCGGGAAAAACTGTTTTTT. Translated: CATSARGGGRREKLFF.

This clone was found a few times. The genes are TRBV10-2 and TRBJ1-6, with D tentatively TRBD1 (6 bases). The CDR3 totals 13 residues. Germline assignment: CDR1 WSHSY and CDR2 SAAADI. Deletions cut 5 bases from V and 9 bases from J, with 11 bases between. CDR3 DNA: TGCGCCAGCAGTCGGGACACCTTTTCACCCCTCCACTTT. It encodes CASSRDTFSPLHF.

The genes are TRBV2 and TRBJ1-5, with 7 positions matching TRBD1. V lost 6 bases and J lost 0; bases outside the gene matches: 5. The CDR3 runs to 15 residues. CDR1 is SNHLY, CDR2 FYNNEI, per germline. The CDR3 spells CASSWDSHSNQPQHF. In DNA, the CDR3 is TGTGCCAGCAGCTGGGACAGCCATAGCAATCAGCCCCAGCATTTT.

CDR3 sequence: CASSPRLAGVEADTQYF. As DNA, the CDR3 is TGTGCCAGTAGTCCCAGACTAGCGGGTGTGGAGGCAGATACGCAGTATTTT. This rearrangement joins TRBV19 to TRBJ2-3; 10 bases fit TRBD2. The CDR3 spans 17 residues. V was clipped by 5 bases and J by 4 bases; unmatched bases: 12. CDR1 LNHDA and CDR2 SQIVND come from the germline V gene (reference sequence).

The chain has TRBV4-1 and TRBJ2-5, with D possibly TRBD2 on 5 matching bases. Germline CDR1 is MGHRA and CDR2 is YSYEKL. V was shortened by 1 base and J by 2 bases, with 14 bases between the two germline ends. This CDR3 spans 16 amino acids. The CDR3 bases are TGCGCCAGCAGCCAAGGCCTGACTAATCGACAAGAGACCCAGTACTTC. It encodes CASSQGLTNRQETQYF.

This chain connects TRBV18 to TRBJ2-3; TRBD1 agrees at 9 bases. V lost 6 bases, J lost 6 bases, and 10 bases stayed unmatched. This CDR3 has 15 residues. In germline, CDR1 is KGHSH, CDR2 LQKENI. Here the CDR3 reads CASSSRDRVFDTQYF. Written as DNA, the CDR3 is TGTGCCAGCTCCAGCCGGGACAGGGTATTTGATACGCAGTATTTT.

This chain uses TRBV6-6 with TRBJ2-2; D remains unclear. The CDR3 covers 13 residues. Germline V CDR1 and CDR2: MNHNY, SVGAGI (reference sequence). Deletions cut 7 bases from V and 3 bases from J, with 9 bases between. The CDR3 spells CASTTVYTGELFF. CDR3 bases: TGTGCCAGCACAACAGTCTACACCGGGGAGCTGTTTTTT.

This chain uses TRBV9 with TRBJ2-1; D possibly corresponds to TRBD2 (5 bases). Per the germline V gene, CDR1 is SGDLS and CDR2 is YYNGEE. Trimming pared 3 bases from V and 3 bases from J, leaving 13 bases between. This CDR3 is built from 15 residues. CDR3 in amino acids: CASSGGLGVYNEQFF. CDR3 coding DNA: TGTGCCAGCAGCGGTGGTCTGGGAGTCTACAATGAGCAGTTCTTC.

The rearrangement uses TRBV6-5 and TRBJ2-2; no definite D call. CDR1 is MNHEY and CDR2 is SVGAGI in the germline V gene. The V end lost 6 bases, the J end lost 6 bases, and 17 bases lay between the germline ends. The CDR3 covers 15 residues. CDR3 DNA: TGTGCCAGCAGGGCCGCCGGGTTTGCTGCCGGGGAGCTGTTTTTT. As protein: CASRAAGFAAGELFF.

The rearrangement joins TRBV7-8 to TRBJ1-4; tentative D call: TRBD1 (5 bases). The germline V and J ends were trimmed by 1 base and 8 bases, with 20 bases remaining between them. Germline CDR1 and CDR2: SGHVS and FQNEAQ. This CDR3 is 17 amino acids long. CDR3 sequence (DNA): TGTGCCAGCAGCTTAGGGATCTTTGGGGGGGTTGAAGAAAAACTGTTTTTT. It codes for CASSLGIFGGVEEKLFF.

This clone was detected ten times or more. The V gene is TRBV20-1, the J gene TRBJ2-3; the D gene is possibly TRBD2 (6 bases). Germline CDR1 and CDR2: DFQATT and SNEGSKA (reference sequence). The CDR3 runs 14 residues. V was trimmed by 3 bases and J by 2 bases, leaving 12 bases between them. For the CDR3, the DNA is TGCAGTGCTAGTACTAGCCCCCACACAGATACGCAGTATTTT. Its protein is CSASTSPHTDTQYF.

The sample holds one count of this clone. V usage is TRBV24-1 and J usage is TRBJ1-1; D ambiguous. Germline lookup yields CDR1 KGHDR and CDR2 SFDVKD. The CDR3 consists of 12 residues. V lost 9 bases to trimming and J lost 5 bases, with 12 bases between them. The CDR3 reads CATANSGTEAFF. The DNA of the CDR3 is TGTGCCACCGCGAACAGTGGAACTGAAGCTTTCTTT.

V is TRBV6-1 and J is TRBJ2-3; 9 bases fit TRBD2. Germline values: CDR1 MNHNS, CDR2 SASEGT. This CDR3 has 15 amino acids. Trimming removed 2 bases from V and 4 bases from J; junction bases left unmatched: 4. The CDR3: CASSEIGGGADTQYF. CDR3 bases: TGTGCCAGCAGTGAAATAGGCGGGGGGGCAGATACGCAGTATTTT.

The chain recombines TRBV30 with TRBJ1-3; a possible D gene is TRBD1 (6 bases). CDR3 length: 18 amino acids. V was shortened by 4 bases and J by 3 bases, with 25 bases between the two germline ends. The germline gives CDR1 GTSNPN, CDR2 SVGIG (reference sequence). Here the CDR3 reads CAWTVLGQISGSGNTIYF. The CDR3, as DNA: TGTGCCTGGACCGTCTTAGGACAGATATCTGGCAGTGGAAACACCATATATTTT.

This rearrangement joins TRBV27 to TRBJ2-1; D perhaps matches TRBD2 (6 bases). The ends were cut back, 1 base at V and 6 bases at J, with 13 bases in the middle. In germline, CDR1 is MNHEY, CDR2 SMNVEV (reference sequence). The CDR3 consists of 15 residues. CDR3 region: CASSLWRRGTNEQFF. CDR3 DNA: TGTGCCAGCAGTTTATGGCGACGGGGGACCAATGAGCAGTTCTTC.

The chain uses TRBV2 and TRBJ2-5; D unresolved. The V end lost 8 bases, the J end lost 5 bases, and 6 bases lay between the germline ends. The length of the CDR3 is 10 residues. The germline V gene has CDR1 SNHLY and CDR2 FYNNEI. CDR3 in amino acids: CASLVETQYF. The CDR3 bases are TGTGCCAGCTTAGTGGAGACCCAGTACTTC.

CDR3 loop: CASSKVRGPGCRGYTF. DNA of the CDR3: TGTGCCAGCAGCAAAGTCAGGGGCCCGGGATGTAGGGGCTACACCTTC. The chain is built from TRBV21-1 and TRBJ1-2; TRBD1, as called in the table, went unchecked against the DNA. TRBV21-1 is a listed pseudogene. CDR3 length: 16 residues.

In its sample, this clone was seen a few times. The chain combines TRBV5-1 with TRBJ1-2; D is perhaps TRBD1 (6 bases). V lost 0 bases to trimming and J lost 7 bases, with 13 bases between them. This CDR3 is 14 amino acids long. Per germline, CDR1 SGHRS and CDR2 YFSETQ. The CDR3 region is CASSLDSGASGYTF. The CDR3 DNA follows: TGCGCCAGCAGCTTGGATTCAGGGGCAAGTGGCTACACCTTC.

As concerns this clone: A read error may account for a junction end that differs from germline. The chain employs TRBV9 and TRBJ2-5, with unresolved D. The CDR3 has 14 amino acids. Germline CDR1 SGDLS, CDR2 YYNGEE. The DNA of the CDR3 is TGTGCCAGCGGCGTTGGGCCGAGTGGGGAGACCCAGTACTTC. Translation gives CASGVGPSGETQYF.

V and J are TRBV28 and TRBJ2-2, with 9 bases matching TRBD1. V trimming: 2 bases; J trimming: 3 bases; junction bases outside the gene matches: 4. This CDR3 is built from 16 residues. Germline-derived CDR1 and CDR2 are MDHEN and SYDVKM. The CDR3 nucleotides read TGTGCCAGCAGTTTAGGGGGACAGGGATACACCGGGGAGCTGTTTTTT. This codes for CASSLGGQGYTGELFF.

CDR3 residues: CASSDRSNYGYTF. Here the CDR3 DNA reads TGTGCCAGCAGTGACCGGTCAAACTATGGCTACACCTTC. The V call is TRBV25-1, the J call TRBJ1-2; D unclear. The CDR3 covers 13 residues. Germline V CDR1 and CDR2: MGHDK, SYGVNS. V was cut by 3 bases and J by 2 bases, with 7 bases left in between.